The rows below give T cell receptor beta chains drawn from one sample of a study of neurological immune-mediated disorders. TCRdb re-analysed the 5' RACE reads in MiXCR, keeping a single row per CDR3 protein. The data show about 46,000 distinct CDR3 sequences, 4.5% seen once. The material sequenced was PBMCs. All receptors derive from an older woman with multiple sclerosis. Both conserved end residues are part of each CDR3. A D gene is named only where the DNA matches it firmly. The size entry is marked missing in some rows and otherwise reads once, few, many or a size class.

clone size,D gene,V gene,J gene,CDR3 DNA,CDR3 protein
medium-sized,TRBD1,TRBV6-2/TRBV6-3,TRBJ1-1,TGTGCCAGCAGTGGGACAGGCCTCACTGAAGCTTTCTTT,CASSGTGLTEAFF
few,.,TRBV20-1,TRBJ2-5,TGCAGTGCTAGAGGGGAGCTGGGGGAGACCCAGTACTTC,CSARGELGETQYF
few,.,TRBV7-2,TRBJ2-1,TGTGCCAGCAGCAACCCCGGGACCCGAGAAGCGGCTTACAATGAGCAGTTCTTC,CASSNPGTREAAYNEQFF
many,.,TRBV7-6,TRBJ2-1,TGTGCCAGCAGCTTAATTAGCCATGAGCAGTTCTTC,CASSLISHEQFF
many,.,TRBV5-1,TRBJ2-1,TGCGCCAGCAGCTTGTCGGGGCCGAGCTCCTACAATGAGCAGTTCTTC,CASSLSGPSSYNEQFF
many,.,TRBV15,TRBJ1-3,TGTGCCACCAGCAGAGATGGGCAGTCCCGTCGTGACACCATATATTTT,CATSRDGQSRRDTIYF
many,.,TRBV10-2,TRBJ1-2,TGCGCCAGCAGCGAAATCTATGTGGTGGGCTATGGCTACACCTTC,CASSEIYVVGYGYTF
few,.,TRBV7-2,TRBJ2-1,TGTGCCAGCAGCTTACGGGCGGATGAGCAGTTCTTC,CASSLRADEQFF
many,TRBD1,TRBV28,TRBJ1-5,TGTGCCAGCAGTTTAGGAGGGGGCGATAGCAATCAGCCCCAGCATTTT,CASSLGGGDSNQPQHF
many,.,TRBV4-2,TRBJ2-1,TGTGCCAGCAGCCAAGGGGTAGCAGACTACAATGAGCAGTTCTTC,CASSQGVADYNEQFF
many,TRBD1,TRBV7-9,TRBJ2-2,TGTGCCAGCAGTTCCGACAGGGGGCCTACCGGGGAGCTGTTTTTT,CASSSDRGPTGELFF
many,TRBD1,TRBV20-1,TRBJ1-1,TGCAGTGCTAGCGACAGGGGTAGGAAAAAAGCTTTCTTT,CSASDRGRKKAFF
many,.,TRBV28,TRBJ2-3,TGTGCCAGCAGTCCTCAGCGGAGCCACACAGATACGCAGTATTTT,CASSPQRSHTDTQYF
many,TRBD2,TRBV29-1,TRBJ2-3,TGCAGCGTGCTAGCGGGGGCGGGGGATACGCAGTATTTT,CSVLAGAGDTQYF
many,.,TRBV20-1,TRBJ1-1,TGCAGTGCTTTCGACCCGACAGGTTACACTGAAGCTTTCTTT,CSAFDPTGYTEAFF
many,.,TRBV11-2,TRBJ2-5,TGTGCCAGCAGCTTACTTAACCCCGTGACGGAGGAGACCCAGTACTTC,CASSLLNPVTEETQYF
many,TRBD1,TRBV5-1,TRBJ1-1,TGCGCCAGCAGCTCAGACCCGGGACAGGGGACTGAAGCTTTCTTT,CASSSDPGQGTEAFF
many,TRBD2,TRBV20-1,TRBJ2-1,TGCAGTGCTAGAGTGGGCGGGAGGGTTTTGTACAATGAGCAGTTCTTC,CSARVGGRVLYNEQFF
few,.,TRBV7-2,TRBJ2-5,TGTGCCAGCAGTCTTGGGGGTACCTTCCAAGAGACCCAGTACTTC,CASSLGGTFQETQYF
few,TRBD2,TRBV6-2/TRBV6-3,TRBJ2-1,TGTGCCAGCAGTTACGAGGGAGGGCCTATTGAGCAGTTCTTC,CASSYEGGPIEQFF
few,.,TRBV7-9,TRBJ2-1,TGTGCCAGCAGCTTGTCCACTAGGTACAATGAGCAGTTCTTC,CASSLSTRYNEQFF
many,.,TRBV6-6,TRBJ1-1,TGTGCCAGCACGCGGGAAGAAGGAGAAGCTTTCTTT,CASTREEGEAFF
.,.,TRBV10-3,TRBJ1-1,TGTGCCATCAGGCGGGGGCTCGGCACTGAAGCTTTCTTT,CAIRRGLGTEAFF
few,.,TRBV7-8,TRBJ2-7,TGTGCCAGCAGCTTATCCGGGGTTTACGAGCAGTACTTC,CASSLSGVYEQYF
many,.,TRBV5-1,TRBJ2-2,TGCGCCAGCAGCTTGGAAGTGTTTGCCGGGGAGCTGTTTTTT,CASSLEVFAGELFF
many,TRBD2,TRBV4-3,TRBJ2-3,TGCGCCAGCAGCCAAGGGGACTACCGAGCCCGCACCGATTTT,CASSQGDYRARTDF
many,.,TRBV27,TRBJ1-4,TGTGCCAGCAGTTTTCAGGGTGCTAATGAAAAACTGTTTTTT,CASSFQGANEKLFF
many,.,TRBV20-1,TRBJ2-1,TGCAGTGCTCCAATTTACAATGAGCAGTTCTTC,CSAPIYNEQFF
many,.,TRBV20-1,TRBJ2-3,TGCAGTGCCACTTTGAGGGGCAGGGCAGATACGCAGTATTTT,CSATLRGRADTQYF
many,.,TRBV20-1,TRBJ2-1,TGCAGTGCTAGAAAGTGGGGCAGCTACAATGAGCAGTTCTTC,CSARKWGSYNEQFF
.,TRBD1,TRBV5-1,TRBJ2-3,TGCGCCAGCCATCGCGGACAGGACACAGATACGCAGTATTTT,CASHRGQDTDTQYF
many,TRBD1,TRBV28,TRBJ1-1,TGTGCCAGCAGTTCGCCCCCGGGACAGGGCGGCACTGAAGCTTTCTTT,CASSSPPGQGGTEAFF
few,TRBD2,TRBV5-1,TRBJ2-3,TGCGCCAGCAGCTGGGGACTAAGCACAGATACGCAGTATTTT,CASSWGLSTDTQYF
.,.,TRBV7-9,TRBJ2-2,TGTGCCAGCAGCCGGACCAGCGGGGAGCTGTTTTTT,CASSRTSGELFF
many,TRBD1,TRBV29-1,TRBJ1-2,TGCAGCCACAGGGGCCCCTCCTATGGCTACACCTTC,CSHRGPSYGYTF
few,TRBD2,TRBV9,TRBJ2-2,TGTGCCAGCAGCGCTACTAGCGAACCAAACACCGGGGAGCTGTTTTTT,CASSATSEPNTGELFF
many,TRBD1,TRBV20-1,TRBJ1-2,TGCAGTGCACGGGACAGCGAAGACTATGGCTACACCTTC,CSARDSEDYGYTF
.,.,TRBV7-9,TRBJ2-3,TGTGCCAGCAGCTTCGGCGGGGCAACAGATACGCAGTATTTT,CASSFGGATDTQYF
many,.,TRBV9,TRBJ2-5,TGTGCCAGCAGCAACAATAAGGACTCCCAAGAGACCCAGTACTTC,CASSNNKDSQETQYF
many,.,TRBV21-1,TRBJ2-6,TGTGCCAGCAGCAAATCGAACTCTGGGGCCAACGTCCTGACTTTC,CASSKSNSGANVLTF
many,.,TRBV7-2,TRBJ2-2,TGTGCCAGCAGCTTAGTACTCGCCGGGGAGCTGTTTTTT,CASSLVLAGELFF
many,.,TRBV10-2,TRBJ2-7,TGCGCCAGCAGCGGGGGGGAGACAGGGGCTATCTACGAGCAGTACTTC,CASSGGETGAIYEQYF
few,TRBD2,TRBV5-1,TRBJ2-1,TGCGCCAGCAGCTTCTCAGCGGGGGATTACAATGAGCAGTTCTTC,CASSFSAGDYNEQFF
many,.,TRBV9,TRBJ1-6,TGTGCCAGCAGCTCCCGGGACGGGTCGCCCCTCCACTTT,CASSSRDGSPLHF
many,.,TRBV29-1,TRBJ2-7,TGCAGCGTTGAAGGCGAGCAGTACTTC,CSVEGEQYF
few,TRBD1,TRBV20-1,TRBJ2-4,TGCAGTGCTAATGGGTTGACAGGGCACTTACACATTCAGTACTTC,CSANGLTGHLHIQYF
few,.,TRBV7-7,TRBJ1-5,TGTGCTAGCAGCTTAGCCAAATTTTACTATAGCAATCAGCCCCAGCATTTT,CASSLAKFYYSNQPQHF
.,.,TRBV4-3,TRBJ2-5,TGCGCCAGCAGCCAAGTGAGGGGAGAGACCCAGTACTTC,CASSQVRGETQYF
many,.,TRBV7-9,TRBJ1-5,TGTGCCAGCAGCTTCCCCAACCAGCCCCAGCATTTT,CASSFPNQPQHF
many,.,TRBV12-3/TRBV12-4,TRBJ1-5,TGTGCCAGCAGTTTAGGACGGATCAATCAGCCCCAGCATTTT,CASSLGRINQPQHF
.,.,TRBV12-3/TRBV12-4,TRBJ1-1,TGTGCCAGCAGTTTCCCCGGAAAGGGGAACACTGAAGCTTTCTTT,CASSFPGKGNTEAFF
many,.,TRBV5-4,TRBJ1-1,TGTGCCAGCAGCCCCCAGGGTATCTTT,CASSPQGIF
many,.,TRBV6-6,TRBJ2-1,TGTGCCAGCAGTACGGAAGATGCGCAGTTCTTC,CASSTEDAQFF
many,TRBD1,TRBV4-2,TRBJ1-3,TGTGCCAGCAGCCAAGACCCAACAGGGGATGGAAACACCATATATTTT,CASSQDPTGDGNTIYF
many,.,TRBV12-3/TRBV12-4,TRBJ1-5,TGTGCCAGCAGTAAAGGGGGCAATCAGCCCCAGCATTTT,CASSKGGNQPQHF
many,.,TRBV27,TRBJ2-1,TGTGCCAGCAGGGCGGGGCGGGGTATTAATGAGCAGTTCTTC,CASRAGRGINEQFF
.,TRBD1,TRBV20-1,TRBJ2-7,TGCAGTGCAAACAGGGGCTTGACGGCCTACGAGCAGTACTTC,CSANRGLTAYEQYF